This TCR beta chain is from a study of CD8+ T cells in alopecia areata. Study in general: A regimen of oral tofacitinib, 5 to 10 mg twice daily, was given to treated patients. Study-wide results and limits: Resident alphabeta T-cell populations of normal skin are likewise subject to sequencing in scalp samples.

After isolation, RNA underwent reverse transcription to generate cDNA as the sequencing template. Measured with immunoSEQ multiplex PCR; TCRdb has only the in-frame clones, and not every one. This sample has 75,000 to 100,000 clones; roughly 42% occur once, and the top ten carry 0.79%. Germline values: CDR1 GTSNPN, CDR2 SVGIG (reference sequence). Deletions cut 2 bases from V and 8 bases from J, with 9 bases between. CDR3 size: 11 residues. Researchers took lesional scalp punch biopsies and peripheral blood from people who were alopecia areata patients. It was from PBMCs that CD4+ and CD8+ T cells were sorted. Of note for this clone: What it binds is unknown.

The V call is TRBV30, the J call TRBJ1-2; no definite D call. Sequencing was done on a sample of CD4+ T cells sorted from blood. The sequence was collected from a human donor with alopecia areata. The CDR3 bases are TGTGCCTGGAGTTCTATTGGGGGCTACACCTTC. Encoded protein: CAWSSIGGYTF.